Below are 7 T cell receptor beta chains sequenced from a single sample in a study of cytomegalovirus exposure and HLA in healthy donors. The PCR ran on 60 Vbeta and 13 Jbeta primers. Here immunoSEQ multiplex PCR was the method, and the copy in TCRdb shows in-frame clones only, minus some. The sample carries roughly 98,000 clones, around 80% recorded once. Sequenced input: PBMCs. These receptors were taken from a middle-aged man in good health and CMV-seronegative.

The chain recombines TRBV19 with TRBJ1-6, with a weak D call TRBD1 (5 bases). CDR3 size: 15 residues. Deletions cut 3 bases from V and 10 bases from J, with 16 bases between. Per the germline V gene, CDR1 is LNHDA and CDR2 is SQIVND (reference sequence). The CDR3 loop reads CASSIRQRGRSPLHF. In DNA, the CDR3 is TGTGCCAGTAGTATCAGACAGCGCGGGAGGTCACCCCTCCACTTT.

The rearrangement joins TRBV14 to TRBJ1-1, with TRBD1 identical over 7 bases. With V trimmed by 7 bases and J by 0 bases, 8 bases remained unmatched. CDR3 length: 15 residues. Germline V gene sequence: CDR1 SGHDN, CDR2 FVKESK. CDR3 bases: TGTGCCAGCAACCCAGGGGGTGCTTTGAACACTGAAGCTTTCTTT. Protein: CASNPGGALNTEAFF.

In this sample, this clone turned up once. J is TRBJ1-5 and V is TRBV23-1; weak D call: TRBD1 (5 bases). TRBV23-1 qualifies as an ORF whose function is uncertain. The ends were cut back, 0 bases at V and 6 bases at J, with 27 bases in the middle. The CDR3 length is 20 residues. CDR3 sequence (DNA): TGCGCCAGCAGTCAATCCGGGCCGCGGGGCCGGGAGTCGGTCTGTCAGCCCCAGCATTTT. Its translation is CASSQSGPRGRESVCQPQHF.

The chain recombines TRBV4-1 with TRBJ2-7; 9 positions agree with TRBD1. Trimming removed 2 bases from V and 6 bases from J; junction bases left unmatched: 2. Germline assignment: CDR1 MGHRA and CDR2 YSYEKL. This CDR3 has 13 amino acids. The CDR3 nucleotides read TGCGCCAGCAGCCAACTGGACAGGGGCGAGCAGTACTTC. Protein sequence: CASSQLDRGEQYF.

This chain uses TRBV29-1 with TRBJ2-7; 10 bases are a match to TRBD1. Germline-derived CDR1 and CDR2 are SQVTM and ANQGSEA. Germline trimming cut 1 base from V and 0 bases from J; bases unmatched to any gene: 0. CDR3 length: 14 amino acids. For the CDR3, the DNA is TGCAGCGTTGAAGGGACAGGGGGCTCCTACGAGCAGTACTTC. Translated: CSVEGTGGSYEQYF.

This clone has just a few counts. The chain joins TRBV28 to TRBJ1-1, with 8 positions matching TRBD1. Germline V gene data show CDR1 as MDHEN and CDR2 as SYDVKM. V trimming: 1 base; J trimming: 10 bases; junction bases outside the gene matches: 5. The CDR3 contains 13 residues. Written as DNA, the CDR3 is TGTGCCAGCAGTTTATCGGACAGGGAGTTAGCTTTCTTT. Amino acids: CASSLSDRELAFF.

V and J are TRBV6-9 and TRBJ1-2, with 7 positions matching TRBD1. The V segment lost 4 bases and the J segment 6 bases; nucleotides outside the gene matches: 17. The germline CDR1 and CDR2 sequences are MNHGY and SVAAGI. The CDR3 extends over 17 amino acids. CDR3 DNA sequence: TGTGCCAGCAGTTCGAGACAGGGAAGCCCATACCTGGATGGCTACACCTTC. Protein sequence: CASSSRQGSPYLDGYTF.